This TCR beta chain was identified in a study of cytomegalovirus exposure and HLA in healthy donors listed by TCRdb under 2017. The study in broad terms: A later analysis indicated that the roughly 120 validation repertoires were generated on the platform also employed for the 700 or so repertoires of the first cohort. A separate validation cohort of more than 100 different subjects was used in addition to the roughly 640-subject first cohort. The study combined high-throughput TCR immunosequencing, statistical association of individual TCRs with disease status, and machine learning to predict cytomegalovirus infection status. The study aimed to test whether signatures of past pathogen exposure could be identified by cataloging public T cell receptors. The investigation overall reported the following: The study listed 164 TCR beta chains as associated with cytomegalovirus. The validation cohort had no HLA typing available for a later analysis, so co-occurrence within that cohort was assessed over all 130 or so repertoires. Most TCR sequences were observed very rarely across donors, whereas some public TCRs were present in many individuals. The classifier was reported to diagnose cytomegalovirus status with high specificity and sensitivity in both the original cohort and the validation cohort. A few of the identified cytomegalovirus-associated TCR beta chains were confirmed in vitro to be specific for cytomegalovirus antigens. It was suggested by the authors that the approach could potentially be generalized to other disease states and immunological phenotypes. In a later analysis, TCRs clustered in the first cohort were found to also tend to co-occur in the 120 or so validation repertoires, with roughly 93% of cluster scores above 0.

This clone was seen a handful of times. The antigen it recognizes is unknown. The record has no base qualities; no much larger clone is one base away. The germline V gene provides CDR1 KGHSH and CDR2 LQKENI. The CDR3, cysteine through phenylalanine, is 14 amino acids long. The sequence is cut down to CDR3 DNA, 42 bases in frame from base 1. Trimming accounts for 6 bases at V and 4 bases at J, while the number of junction bases matched to no gene is 4. Library preparation was by the immunoSEQ multiplex PCR assay. On the study's bioinformatics: A statistical classification framework was built for diagnosing cytomegalovirus status from the catalog of TCR beta chain sequences. In its TCRdb copy, this immuneACCESS table keeps in-frame sequences only and misses some clones. Where compared with another copy, unresolved V genes explain less than half of these, and the others have no known cause. That table gives V, J and clone size, and the DNA gave D and trimming. The sample table lists under 150,000 clones, 70% to 90% of them with a count of one. The ten top clones hold around 1.9% of the sample.

Separate from the approximately 670-subject first cohort, the validation cohort of 90 to 150 subjects was the group to which the donors belonged. Sequenced material: PBMCs. The chain joins TRBV18 to TRBJ2-5; TRBD1 lines up with 11 middle nucleotides. The sequence came from a woman aged 18-29 years in good health and CMV-seronegative. CDR3 protein: CASSWTGGRETQYF. The bases are TGTGCCAGCTCCTGGACAGGGGGCAGAGAGACCCAGTACTTC. With all but the CDR3 taken from the reference TRBV18 and TRBJ2-5 genes, the full variable domain is: NAGVMQNPRHLVRRRGQEARLRCSPMKGHSHVYWYRQLPEEGLKFMVYLQKENIIDESGMPKERFSAEFPKEGPSILRIQQVVRGDSAAYFCASSWTGGRETQYFGPGTRLLVL.